This T cell receptor (beta chain) was found in a study of blood T cell repertoires in COVID-19. Across the whole study: Material from acute and convalescent COVID-19 was sourced from the United States, Italy and Spain.

The data were produced by immunoSEQ multiplex PCR, yet TCRdb's version contains in-frame clones alone and is incomplete. The repertoire has approximately 220,000 clones, more than 70% of them found once; the top ten carry approximately 7.4%. CDR3 length: 14 amino acids. V lost 5 bases, J lost 0 bases, and 11 bases lay in between. From germline, CDR1 is LGHDT and CDR2 YNNKEL (reference sequence). The study assigned cohorts using participant-reported clinical history. The source material was PBMCs or T cells enriched from blood (not recorded which). This receptor was taken from a woman in her forties with acute COVID-19. The J gene is TRBJ2-7, the V gene TRBV3-1 (or the pseudogene TRBV3-2); the D gene is possibly TRBD1 (6 bases). The DNA of the CDR3 is TGTGCCAGCAGCTTTCGGACAGACTCCTACGAGCAGTACTTC. This gives the protein CASSFRTDSYEQYF.